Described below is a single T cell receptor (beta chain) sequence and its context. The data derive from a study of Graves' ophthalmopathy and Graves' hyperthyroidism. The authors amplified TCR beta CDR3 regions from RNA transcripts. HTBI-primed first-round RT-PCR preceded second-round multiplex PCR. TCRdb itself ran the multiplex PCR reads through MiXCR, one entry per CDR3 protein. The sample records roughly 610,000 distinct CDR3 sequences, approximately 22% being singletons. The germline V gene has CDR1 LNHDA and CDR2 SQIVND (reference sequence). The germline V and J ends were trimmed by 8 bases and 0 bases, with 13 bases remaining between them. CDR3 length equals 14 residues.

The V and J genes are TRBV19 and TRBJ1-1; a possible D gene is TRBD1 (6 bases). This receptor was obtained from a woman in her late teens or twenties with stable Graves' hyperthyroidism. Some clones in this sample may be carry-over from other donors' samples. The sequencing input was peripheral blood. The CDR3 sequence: CASEQGYMNTEAFF. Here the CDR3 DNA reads TGTGCCAGTGAACAGGGTTACATGAACACTGAAGCTTTCTTT.